The next 10 T cell receptor beta chains were all read from a single sample in a study of cytomegalovirus exposure and HLA in healthy donors. Clones were read by immunoSEQ multiplex PCR, and TCRdb kept only the in-frame ones, dropping some. This sample carries 90,000 to 120,000 clones, 95% of them seen once, and the ten largest clones take 0.65% to 0.7%. The sequencing sample was made of PBMCs. All receptors come from a woman aged 18-35 years in good health and CMV-seronegative.

The chain combines TRBV10-3 with TRBJ1-1; possibly TRBD1 for D (5 bases). This CDR3 is 15 amino acids long. The germline V gene has CDR1 ENHRY and CDR2 SYGVKD. V was pared by 2 bases and J by 5 bases, with 15 bases between. The DNA of the CDR3 is TGTGCCATCAGTGAGGGCAGGGCGAAATATACTGAAGCTTTCTTT. Encoded protein: CAISEGRAKYTEAFF.

The chain couples TRBV4-1 to TRBJ1-2, with 9 bases that match TRBD1. The germline gives CDR1 MGHRA, CDR2 YSYEKL. With 3 bases clipped from V and 5 bases from J, the junction kept 10 bases outside the gene matches. The length of the CDR3 is 16 residues. CDR3 loop: CASSQGTGTGSYGYTF. The DNA for the CDR3 is TGCGCCAGCAGCCAGGGTACCGGGACAGGGAGTTATGGCTACACCTTC.

This chain links TRBV7-2 with TRBJ2-3; 10 bases match TRBD2. V shed 5 bases, J shed 2 bases, and the junction held 7 bases outside the gene matches. The germline V gene encodes CDR1 SGHTA and CDR2 FQGNSA. This CDR3 spans 16 amino acids. The CDR3 nucleotides read TGTGCCAGCAGCCAACTAGCGGGGCGAAACACAGATACGCAGTATTTT. Its translation is CASSQLAGRNTDTQYF.

The chain has TRBV5-1 and TRBJ1-1; D gene unclear. V gave up 4 bases and J gave up 4 bases, with 14 bases separating them. Germline values: CDR1 SGHRS, CDR2 YFSETQ. The CDR3 runs to 14 residues. This CDR3 is CASSLAHRSTEAFF. CDR3 coding DNA: TGCGCCAGCAGCCTGGCCCACCGGAGCACTGAAGCTTTCTTT.

In DNA form, the CDR3 reads TGTGCCAGCAGTGAGATACTCGGGTCACCCCTCCACTTT. It codes for CASSEILGSPLHF. This sequence joins TRBV6-1 and TRBJ1-6; D ambiguous. Trimming shortened V by 3 bases and J by 10 bases, and 10 bases separated the two germline ends. Looked up from germline, CDR1 is MNHNS and CDR2 is SASEGT. The CDR3 totals 13 residues.

The J gene is TRBJ2-7, the V gene TRBV5-1, with a possible D match to TRBD1 (5 bases). With 3 bases removed from V and 2 bases from J, the gap between germline ends came to 15 bases. The germline V gene encodes CDR1 SGHRS and CDR2 YFSETQ. CDR3 length equals 15 residues. In nucleotides, the CDR3 is TGCGCCAGCAGCTCGAACCCTTCAGGGACCTACGAGCAGTACTTC. Translating gives CASSSNPSGTYEQYF.

This clone appeared once. The chain links TRBV7-2 to TRBJ1-4; 9 positions agree with TRBD1. Germline V gene sequence: CDR1 SGHTA, CDR2 FQGNSA. The CDR3 runs 15 residues. V lost 3 bases, J lost 7 bases, and 6 bases stayed unmatched. The CDR3 nucleotides are TGTGCCAGCAGCTTGGCCGGGACAGGGAGTGAAAAACTGTTTTTT. Its translation: CASSLAGTGSEKLFF.

This clone is a singleton in its sample. The V and J genes are TRBV30 and TRBJ1-1, with TRBD1 matching over 9 bases. The CDR3 has 18 residues. The germline V gene has CDR1 GTSNPN and CDR2 SVGIG (reference sequence). V shed 0 bases and J 0 bases; nucleotides not matched to a gene: 11. For the CDR3, the DNA is TGTGCCTGGAGTGTACCGTACAGGGGGCCTTTATTGAACACTGAAGCTTTCTTT. It specifies CAWSVPYRGPLLNTEAFF.

The CDR3 region is CASSLNQGPRRGYGYTF. DNA for the CDR3: TGTGCCAGCAGTTTAAACCAGGGACCACGGAGGGGCTATGGCTACACCTTC. The genes are TRBV27 and TRBJ1-2; the D gene is possibly TRBD1 (5 bases). Trimming left V 2 bases short and J 4 bases short, with 20 bases between. CDR3 length: 17 residues. CDR1 is MNHEY, CDR2 SMNVEV, per germline (reference sequence).

This clone was seen more than once but under ten times. The V and J genes are TRBV2 and TRBJ2-3, with D possibly being TRBD2 (6 bases). V lost 10 bases and J 3 bases, leaving 29 bases between the germline ends. The CDR3 is 18 residues long. The germline V gene encodes CDR1 SNHLY and CDR2 FYNNEI. In DNA form, the CDR3 reads TGTGCCAACCTTAGGGACTTTTTTTGCTGGTCATTAACAGATACGCAGTATTTT. It translates to CANLRDFFCWSLTDTQYF.